Presented here are 15 T cell receptor beta chains from one specimen sequenced in a study of T cells in Graves' hyperthyroidism and ophthalmopathy. The TCR beta CDR3 regions underwent amplification using RNA transcripts as the source. TCR CDR3 regions were first amplified by RT-PCR with HTBI primers. Each CDR3 protein gets one entry after TCRdb re-called the multiplex PCR reads with MiXCR. The sample has roughly 700,000 distinct CDR3 sequences, approximately 15% seen once. The sequenced sample consisted of blood. The source is a man aged 50 or older with Graves' hyperthyroidism.

The chain is built from TRBV6-9 and TRBJ2-7; D gene ambiguous. The CDR3 runs 13 residues. Trimming removed 2 bases at V and 5 bases at J, with 10 bases between. Germline CDR1 MNHGY, CDR2 SVAAGI. The CDR3: CASSYNRIHEQYF. CDR3 DNA sequence: TGTGCCAGCAGTTATAATAGGATCCACGAGCAGTACTTC.

This clonotype was recorded many times. The J gene is TRBJ2-2, the V gene TRBV10-3, with no clear D. The V end lost 2 bases, the J end lost 6 bases, and 4 bases lay between the germline ends. This CDR3 has 12 residues. Germline CDR1 is ENHRY and CDR2 is SYGVKD. As DNA, the CDR3 is TGTGCCATCAGTGAGGAATCCGGGGAGCTGTTTTTT. It translates to CAISEESGELFF.

Points on this clonotype: The germline gene is not matched at one end of the junction; a read error may be the cause. CDR3 sequence reads: CVSTRGRGAETQYF. The CDR3 DNA sequence: TGTGTCAGCACCAGGGGTAGGGGTGCGGAGACCCAGTACTTC. The rearrangement links TRBV6-1 to TRBJ2-5; a weak D match, TRBD1 (6 bases). The CDR3 length is 14 residues. Germline V gene data show CDR1 as MNHNS and CDR2 as SASEGT.

This clonotype was counted at least ten times. The chain has TRBV15 and TRBJ2-7, with TRBD1 matching 9 bases. The V and J ends lost 0 bases and 3 bases, in that order; junction bases with no gene match: 6. The germline gives CDR1 LNHNV, CDR2 YYDKDF (reference sequence). The CDR3 is 16 residues long. The CDR3 is CATSRDRGTGFYEQYF. In DNA form, the CDR3 reads TGTGCCACCAGCAGAGATAGAGGGACAGGGTTCTACGAGCAGTACTTC.

This clonotype was seen ten or more times. The J gene is TRBJ2-7, the V gene TRBV7-9; no reliable D call. Between the trimmed V and J ends, which lost 5 bases and 5 bases, there was a span of 13 bases. In germline, CDR1 is SEHNR, CDR2 FQNEAQ (reference sequence). The CDR3 is made up of 13 amino acids. CDR3 nucleotides: TGTGCCAGCAGCCCTATTCCCTTCGACGAGCAGTACTTC. Its translation: CASSPIPFDEQYF. Complete variable domain (other parts from reference TRBV7-9 and TRBJ2-7): DTGVSQNPRHKITKRGQNVTFRCDPISEHNRLYWYRQTLGQGPEFLTYFQNEAQLEKSRLLSDRFSAERPKGSFSTLEIQRTEQGDSAMYLCASSPIPFDEQYFGPGTRLTVT.

This clonotype was counted many times. V is TRBV28 and J is TRBJ1-5, with TRBD1 as a possible D gene (5 bases). Looked up from germline, CDR1 is MDHEN and CDR2 is SYDVKM. The CDR3 is 14 amino acids. Trimming took off 5 bases at V and 5 bases at J, with 13 bases between the two ends. The chain's CDR3 is CASSVTVSYQPQHF. CDR3 bases: TGTGCCAGCAGTGTGACAGTGAGCTATCAGCCCCAGCATTTT.

The chain combines TRBV29-1 with TRBJ2-3; TRBD1 matches 9 bases. V trimming: 6 bases; J trimming: 4 bases; junction bases outside the gene matches: 8. The CDR3 extends over 14 amino acids. The germline CDR1 and CDR2 sequences are SQVTM and ANQGSEA. In DNA, the CDR3 is TGCAGCGTAGGGACAGGGAGGAAGGCAGATACGCAGTATTTT. Amino acid sequence: CSVGTGRKADTQYF.

V is TRBV6-2 or TRBV6-3 and J is TRBJ1-2; a possible D gene is TRBD1 (6 bases). The CDR3 loop spans 14 amino acids. The V and J ends lost 0 bases and 4 bases respectively, with 9 bases between them. Germline CDR1 MNHEY, CDR2 SVGEGT. CDR3 DNA: TGTGCCAGCAGTTACTCACAGGGCCCCTATGGCTACACCTTC. This translates into CASSYSQGPYGYTF.

Remarks on this clonotype: A much larger clone is a single base away; this may be a read error. This chain uses TRBV2 with TRBJ1-5, with a possible D match to TRBD1 (5 bases). The CDR3 contains 13 residues. The germline CDR1 and CDR2 sequences are SNHLY and FYNNEI. This chain's CDR3 is CVSSEMGHQPQHF. The CDR3 nucleotides read TGTGTCAGCAGTGAAATGGGGCATCAGCCCCAGCATTTT.

In the case of this clonotype: The final CDR3 position lacks the conserved phenylalanine or tryptophan, pointing to a likely read error. The chain uses TRBV3-1 and TRBJ2-7; 8 bases are shared with TRBD1. The V gene's germline CDR1 is LGHDT and CDR2 YNNKEL (reference sequence). This CDR3 has 15 residues. V lost 4 bases and J lost 2; bases outside the gene matches: 7. CDR3 protein: CASSRTGGAPYEQYL. Written as DNA, the CDR3 is TGTGCCAGCAGCCGAACAGGGGGTGCTCCCTACGAGCAGTACCTC.

V usage is TRBV7-9 and J usage is TRBJ1-1; D gene uncertain. Germline-derived CDR1 and CDR2 are SEHNR and FQNEAQ (reference sequence). CDR3 size: 14 residues. V lost 5 bases to trimming and J lost 6 bases, with 16 bases between them. The CDR3 region is CASSTEDVSPEAFF. The CDR3 bases are TGTGCCAGCAGCACCGAGGACGTTAGCCCTGAAGCTTTCTTT.

The rearrangement uses TRBV6-1 and TRBJ1-5; 7 positions match TRBD1. Losses at the gene ends were 7 bases for V and 4 bases for J; bases not matched to a gene: 7. The CDR3 length is 14 residues. Germline values: CDR1 MNHNS, CDR2 SASEGT. The CDR3 protein is CASILQGGNQPQHF. The CDR3 bases are TGTGCCAGCATCCTTCAGGGGGGGAATCAGCCCCAGCATTTT.

The chain has TRBV24-1 and TRBJ2-2; D is possibly TRBD2 (5 bases). V was trimmed by 4 bases and J by 6 bases, leaving 11 bases between them. From germline, CDR1 is KGHDR and CDR2 SFDVKD. The CDR3 is made up of 14 amino acids. The CDR3 DNA sequence: TGTGCCACCAGTGAACGGGATTCGGCCGGGGAGCTGTTTTTT. Translated: CATSERDSAGELFF.

This clonotype was seen many times. The chain is built from TRBV10-1 and TRBJ2-5; D may correspond to TRBD1 or TRBD2 (5 bases each). V was pared by 2 bases and J by 4 bases, with 14 bases between. The CDR3 covers 15 residues. Germline V gives CDR1 WNHNN, CDR2 SYGVQD (reference sequence). DNA of the CDR3: TGCGCCAGCAGTGAGGGGGACCTGCGTGGAGAGACCCAGTACTTC. It yields the protein CASSEGDLRGETQYF.

This clonotype occurred a few times. V and J are TRBV28 and TRBJ2-7, with 12 nucleotides matching TRBD1. V lost 6 bases and J lost 9; bases outside the gene matches: 6. The CDR3 runs 13 residues. Germline CDR1 reads MDHEN; CDR2 reads SYDVKM. As DNA, the CDR3 is TGTGCCAGCAGGGGACAGGGGGCGGTGGCGCAGTACTTC. Residues: CASRGQGAVAQYF. Drawing the rest from reference TRBV28 and TRBJ2-7, the complete variable domain is DVKVTQSSRYLVKRTGEKVFLECVQDMDHENMFWYRQDPGLGLRLIYFSYDVKMKEKGDIPEGYSVSREKKERFSLILESASTNQTSMYLCASRGQGAVAQYFGPGTRLTVT.